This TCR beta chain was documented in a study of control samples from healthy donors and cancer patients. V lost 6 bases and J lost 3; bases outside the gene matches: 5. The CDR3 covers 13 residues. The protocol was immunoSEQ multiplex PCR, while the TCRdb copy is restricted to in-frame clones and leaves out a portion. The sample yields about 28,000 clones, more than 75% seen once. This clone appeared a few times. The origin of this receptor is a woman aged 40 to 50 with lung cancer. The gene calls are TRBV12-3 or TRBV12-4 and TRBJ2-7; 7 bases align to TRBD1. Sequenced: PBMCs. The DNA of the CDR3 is TGTGCCAGCAGCCAGGACAGGCTCTACGAGCAGTACTTC. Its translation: CASSQDRLYEQYF.